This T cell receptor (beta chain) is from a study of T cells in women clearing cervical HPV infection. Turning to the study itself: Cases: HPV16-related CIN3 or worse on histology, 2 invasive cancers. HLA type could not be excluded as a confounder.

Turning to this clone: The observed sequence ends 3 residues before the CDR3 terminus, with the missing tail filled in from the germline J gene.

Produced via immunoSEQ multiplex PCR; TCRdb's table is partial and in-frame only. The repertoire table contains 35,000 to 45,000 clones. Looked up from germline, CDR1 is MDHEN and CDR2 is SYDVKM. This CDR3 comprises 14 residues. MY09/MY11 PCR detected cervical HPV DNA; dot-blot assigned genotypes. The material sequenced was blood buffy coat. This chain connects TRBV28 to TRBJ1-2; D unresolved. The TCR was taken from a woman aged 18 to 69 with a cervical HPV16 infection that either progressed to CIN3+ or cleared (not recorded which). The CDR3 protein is CASSYPNPLRGYTF. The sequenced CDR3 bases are TGTGCCAGCAGTTACCCAAATCCCCTTCGGGGC.